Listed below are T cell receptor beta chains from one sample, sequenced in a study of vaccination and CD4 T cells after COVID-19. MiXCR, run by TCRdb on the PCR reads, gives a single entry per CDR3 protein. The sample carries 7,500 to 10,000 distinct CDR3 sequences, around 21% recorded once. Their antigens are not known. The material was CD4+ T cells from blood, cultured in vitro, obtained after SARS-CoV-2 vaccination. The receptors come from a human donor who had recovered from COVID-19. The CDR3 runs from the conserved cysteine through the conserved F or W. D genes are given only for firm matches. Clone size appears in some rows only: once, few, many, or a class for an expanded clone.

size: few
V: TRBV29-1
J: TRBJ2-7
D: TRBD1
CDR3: CSANRQGASYEQYF
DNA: TGCAGCGCTAACAGACAGGGAGCCTCCTACGAGCAGTACTTC

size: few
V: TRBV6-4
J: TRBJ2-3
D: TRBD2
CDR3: CASSDKREKVPDTQYF
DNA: TGTGCCAGCAGTGATAAGCGGGAGAAAGTCCCAGATACGCAGTATTTT

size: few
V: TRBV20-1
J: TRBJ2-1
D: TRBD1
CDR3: CSASLTGLYNEQFF
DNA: TGCAGTGCTAGTCTGACAGGGCTCTACAATGAGCAGTTCTTC

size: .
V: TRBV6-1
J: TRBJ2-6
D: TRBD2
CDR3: CASRGRAGAPGANVLTF
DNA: TGTGCCAGCAGGGGAAGAGCGGGGGCCCCTGGGGCCAACGTCCTGACTTTC

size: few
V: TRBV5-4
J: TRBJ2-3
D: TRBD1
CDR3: CASSFGTGRWDTQYF
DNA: TGTGCCAGCAGCTTCGGGACAGGGCGATGGGATACGCAGTATTTT

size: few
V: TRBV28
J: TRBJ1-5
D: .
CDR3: CASRSDRKGQPQHF
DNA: TGTGCCAGCAGATCTGACAGGAAAGGACAGCCCCAGCATTTT

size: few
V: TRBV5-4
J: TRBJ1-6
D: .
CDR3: CASSLEGDNSPLHF
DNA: TGTGCCAGCAGCTTAGAAGGGGATAATTCACCCCTCCACTTT

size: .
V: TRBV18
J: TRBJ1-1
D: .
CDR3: CASSPGRNTEAFF
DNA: TGTGCCAGCTCACCTGGGCGGAACACTGAAGCTTTCTTT

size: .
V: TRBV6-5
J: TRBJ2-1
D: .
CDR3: CASSSAVPGGYEQFF
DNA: TGTGCCAGCAGTTCCGCCGTACCAGGGGGGTATGAGCAGTTCTTC

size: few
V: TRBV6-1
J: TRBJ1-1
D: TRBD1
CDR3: CASSRRRTGGMNTEAFF
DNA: TGTGCCAGCAGCCGGCGGCGGACAGGGGGAATGAACACTGAAGCTTTCTTT

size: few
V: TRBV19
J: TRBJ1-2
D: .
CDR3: CASSMPGINYGYTF
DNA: TGTGCCAGTAGTATGCCGGGAATTAACTATGGCTACACCTTC

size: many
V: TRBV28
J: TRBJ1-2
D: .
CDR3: CASTSLWAGNVYGYTF
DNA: TGTGCCAGCACTTCTTTGTGGGCGGGGAACGTCTATGGCTACACCTTC

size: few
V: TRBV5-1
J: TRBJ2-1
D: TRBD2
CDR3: CASSSTSGSISIHEQFF
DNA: TGCGCCAGCAGCTCTACTAGCGGGAGTATCAGTATCCATGAGCAGTTCTTC

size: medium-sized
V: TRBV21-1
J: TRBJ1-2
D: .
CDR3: CASSYPQGVGYGYTF
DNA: TGTGCCAGCAGTTACCCCCAGGGGGTTGGCTATGGCTACACCTTC

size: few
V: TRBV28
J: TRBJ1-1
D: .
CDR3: CASSYPRGSGTEAFF
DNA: TGTGCCAGCAGTTACCCCAGGGGCTCGGGGACTGAAGCTTTCTTT

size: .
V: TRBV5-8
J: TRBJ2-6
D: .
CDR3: CASSFTGAGANVLTF
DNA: TGTGCCAGCAGCTTTACGGGGGCTGGGGCCAACGTCCTGACTTTC

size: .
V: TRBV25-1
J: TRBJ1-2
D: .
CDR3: CASRGGYYGYTF
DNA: TGTGCCAGCAGGGGCGGCTACTATGGCTACACCTTC

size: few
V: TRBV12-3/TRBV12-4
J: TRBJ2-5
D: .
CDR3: CASRLTGVGETQYF
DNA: TGTGCCAGCAGACTAACCGGGGTCGGGGAGACCCAGTACTTC